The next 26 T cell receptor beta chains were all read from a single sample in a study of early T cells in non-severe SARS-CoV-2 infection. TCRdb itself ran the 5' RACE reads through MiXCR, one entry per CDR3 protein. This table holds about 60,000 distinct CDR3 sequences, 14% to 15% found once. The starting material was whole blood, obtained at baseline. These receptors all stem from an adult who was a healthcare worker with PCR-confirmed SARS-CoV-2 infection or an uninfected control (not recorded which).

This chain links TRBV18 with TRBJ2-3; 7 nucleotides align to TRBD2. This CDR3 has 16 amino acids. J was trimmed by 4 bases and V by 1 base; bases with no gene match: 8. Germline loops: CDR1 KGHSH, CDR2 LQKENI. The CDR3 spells CASSPQPREYSDTQYF. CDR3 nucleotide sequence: TGTGCCAGCTCACCACAGCCGCGGGAGTACTCAGATACGCAGTATTTT. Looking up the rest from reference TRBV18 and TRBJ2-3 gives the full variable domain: NAGVMQNPRHLVRRRGQEARLRCSPMKGHSHVYWYRQLPEEGLKFMVYLQKENIIDESGMPKERFSAEFPKEGPSILRIQQVVRGDSAAYFCASSPQPREYSDTQYFGPGTRLTVL.

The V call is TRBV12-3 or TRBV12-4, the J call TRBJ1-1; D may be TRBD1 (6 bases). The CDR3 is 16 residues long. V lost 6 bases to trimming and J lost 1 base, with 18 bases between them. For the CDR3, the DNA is TGTGCCAGCAGGGTATCAGGGGAGGCTAAGAACACTGAAGCTTTCTTT. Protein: CASRVSGEAKNTEAFF.

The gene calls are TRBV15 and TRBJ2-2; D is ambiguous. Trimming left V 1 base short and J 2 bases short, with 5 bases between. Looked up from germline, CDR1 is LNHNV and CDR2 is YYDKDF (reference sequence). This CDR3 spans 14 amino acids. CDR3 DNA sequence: TGTGCCACCAGCAGAGTCAAAAACACCGGGGAGCTGTTTTTT. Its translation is CATSRVKNTGELFF.

The CDR3 here is CAWIAGAGAYEQYF. The CDR3 DNA sequence: TGTGCCTGGATAGCGGGAGCCGGGGCCTACGAGCAGTACTTC. The J gene is TRBJ2-7, the V gene TRBV30, with TRBD2 matching over 9 bases. Germline values: CDR1 GTSNPN, CDR2 SVGIG (reference sequence). Losses at the gene ends were 4 bases for V and 2 bases for J; bases not matched to a gene: 6. The CDR3 extends over 14 amino acids.

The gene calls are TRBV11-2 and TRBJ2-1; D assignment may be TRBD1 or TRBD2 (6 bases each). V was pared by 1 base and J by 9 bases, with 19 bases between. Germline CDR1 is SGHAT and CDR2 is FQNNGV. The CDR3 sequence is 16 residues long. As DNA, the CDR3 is TGTGCCAGCAGCTTAGGTCGACTCGGGGGCACCGGTGAGCAGTTCTTC. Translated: CASSLGRLGGTGEQFF.

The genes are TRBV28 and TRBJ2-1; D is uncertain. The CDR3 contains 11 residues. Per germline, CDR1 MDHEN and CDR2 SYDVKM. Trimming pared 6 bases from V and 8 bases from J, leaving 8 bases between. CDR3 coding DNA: TGTGCCAGCAGGGTCCGGGATGAGCAGTTCTTC. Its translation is CASRVRDEQFF.

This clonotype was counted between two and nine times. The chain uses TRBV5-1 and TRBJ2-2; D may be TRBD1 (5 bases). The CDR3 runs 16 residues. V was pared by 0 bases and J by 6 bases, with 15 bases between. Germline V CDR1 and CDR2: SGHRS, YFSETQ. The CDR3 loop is CASSLAFQGNAGELFF. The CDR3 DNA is TGCGCCAGCAGCTTGGCTTTTCAGGGAAATGCCGGGGAGCTGTTTTTT. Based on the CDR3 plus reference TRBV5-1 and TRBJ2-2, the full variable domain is KAGVTQTPRYLIKTRGQQVTLSCSPISGHRSVSWYQQTPGQGLQFLFEYFSETQRNKGNFPGRFSGRQFSNSRSEMNVSTLELGDSALYLCASSLAFQGNAGELFFGEGSRLTVL.

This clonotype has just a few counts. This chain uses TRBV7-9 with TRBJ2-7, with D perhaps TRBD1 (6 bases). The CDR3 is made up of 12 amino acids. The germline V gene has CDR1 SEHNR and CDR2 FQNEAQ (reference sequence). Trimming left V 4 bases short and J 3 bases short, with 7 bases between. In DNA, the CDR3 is TGTGCCAGCAGCTGGACAGACTACGAGCAGTACTTC. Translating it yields CASSWTDYEQYF. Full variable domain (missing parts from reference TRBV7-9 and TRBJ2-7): DTGVSQNPRHKITKRGQNVTFRCDPISEHNRLYWYRQTLGQGPEFLTYFQNEAQLEKSRLLSDRFSAERPKGSFSTLEIQRTEQGDSAMYLCASSWTDYEQYFGPGTRLTVT.

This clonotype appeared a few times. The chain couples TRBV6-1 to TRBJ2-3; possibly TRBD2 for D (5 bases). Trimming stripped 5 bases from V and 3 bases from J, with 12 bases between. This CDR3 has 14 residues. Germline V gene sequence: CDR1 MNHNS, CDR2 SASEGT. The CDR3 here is CASSIRGGTDTQYF. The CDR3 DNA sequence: TGTGCCAGCAGTATTCGGGGTGGGACAGATACGCAGTATTTT.

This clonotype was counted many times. CDR3 coding DNA: TGTGCCAGCAGCCCGATCCTTGCTTCCTACGAGCAGTACTTC. It codes for CASSPILASYEQYF. The chain links TRBV4-2 to TRBJ2-7, with unresolved D. The CDR3 has 14 residues. Trimming took 4 bases from V and 1 from J, leaving 11 bases between them. Germline-derived CDR1 and CDR2 are LGHNA and YNFKEQ.

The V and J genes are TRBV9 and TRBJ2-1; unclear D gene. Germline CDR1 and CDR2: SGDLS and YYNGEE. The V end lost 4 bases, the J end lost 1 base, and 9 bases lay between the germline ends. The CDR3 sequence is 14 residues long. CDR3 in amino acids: CASSPRPSYNEQFF. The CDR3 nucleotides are TGTGCCAGCAGCCCCAGACCATCCTACAATGAGCAGTTCTTC.

The CDR3 loop reads CASSLGRKLNYGYTF. Here the CDR3 DNA reads TGTGCCAGCAGCCTGGGACGGAAACTTAACTATGGCTACACCTTC. The chain employs TRBV28 and TRBJ1-2, with D possibly TRBD1 on 5 matching bases. The CDR3 extends over 15 amino acids. V was clipped by 6 bases and J by 1 base, with 15 bases between them. Germline CDR1 and CDR2: MDHEN and SYDVKM.

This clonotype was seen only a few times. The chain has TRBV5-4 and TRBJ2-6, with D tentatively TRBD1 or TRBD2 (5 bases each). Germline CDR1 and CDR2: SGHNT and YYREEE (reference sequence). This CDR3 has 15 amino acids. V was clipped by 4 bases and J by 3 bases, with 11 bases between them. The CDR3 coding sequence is TGTGCCAGCAGCGTCCCGGGGCTTGGGGCCAACGTCCTGACTTTC. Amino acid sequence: CASSVPGLGANVLTF.

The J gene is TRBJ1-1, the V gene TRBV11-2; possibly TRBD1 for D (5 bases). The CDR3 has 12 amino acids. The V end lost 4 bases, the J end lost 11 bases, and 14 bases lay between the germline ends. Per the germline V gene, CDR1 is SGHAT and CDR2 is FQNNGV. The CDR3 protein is CASSSGLAGAFF. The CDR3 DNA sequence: TGTGCCAGCAGCTCAGGACTCGCAGGGGCTTTCTTT.

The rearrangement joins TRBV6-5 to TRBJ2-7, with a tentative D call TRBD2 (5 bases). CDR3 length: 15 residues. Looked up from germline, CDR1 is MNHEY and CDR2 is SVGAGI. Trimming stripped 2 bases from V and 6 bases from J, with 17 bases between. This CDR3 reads CASSYTGGWKTEQYF. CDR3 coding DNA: TGTGCCAGCAGTTACACCGGCGGGTGGAAAACCGAGCAGTACTTC.

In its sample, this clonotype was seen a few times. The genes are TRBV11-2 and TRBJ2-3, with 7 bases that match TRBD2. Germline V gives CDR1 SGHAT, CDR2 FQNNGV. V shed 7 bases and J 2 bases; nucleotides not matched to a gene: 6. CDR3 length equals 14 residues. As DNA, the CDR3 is TGTGCCAGCACCGGACTAGGTTTCACAGATACGCAGTATTTT. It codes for CASTGLGFTDTQYF.

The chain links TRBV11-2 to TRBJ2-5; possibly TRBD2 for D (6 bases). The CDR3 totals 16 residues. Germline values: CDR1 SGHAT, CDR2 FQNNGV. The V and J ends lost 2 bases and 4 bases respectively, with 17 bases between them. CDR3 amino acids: CASSLSRLVRGETQYF. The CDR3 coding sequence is TGTGCCAGCAGCTTATCGCGACTAGTCCGGGGAGAGACCCAGTACTTC. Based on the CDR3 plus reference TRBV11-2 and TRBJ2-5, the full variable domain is EAGVAQSPRYKIIEKRQSVAFWCNPISGHATLYWYQQILGQGPKLLIQFQNNGVVDDSQLPKDRFSAERLKGVDSTLKIQPAKLEDSAVYLCASSLSRLVRGETQYFGPGTRLLVL.

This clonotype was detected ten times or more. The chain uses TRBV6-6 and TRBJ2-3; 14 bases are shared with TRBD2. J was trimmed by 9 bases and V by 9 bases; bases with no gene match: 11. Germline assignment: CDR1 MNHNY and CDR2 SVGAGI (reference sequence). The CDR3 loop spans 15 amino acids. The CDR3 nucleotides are TGTGCCAGTAGAGGACTAGCGGGGGGCCTAAGCACGCAGTATTTT. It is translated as CASRGLAGGLSTQYF.

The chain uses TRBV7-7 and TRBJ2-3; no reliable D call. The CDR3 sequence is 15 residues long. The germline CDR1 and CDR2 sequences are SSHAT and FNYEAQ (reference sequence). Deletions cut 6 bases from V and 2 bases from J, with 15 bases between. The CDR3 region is CASSRSWRYTDTQYF. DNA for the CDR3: TGTGCCAGCAGTCGAAGTTGGCGGTACACAGATACGCAGTATTTT.

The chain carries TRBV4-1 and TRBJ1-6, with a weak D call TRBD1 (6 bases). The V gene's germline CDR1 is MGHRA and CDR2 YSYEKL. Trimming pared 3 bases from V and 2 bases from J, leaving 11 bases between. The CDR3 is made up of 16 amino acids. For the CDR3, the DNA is TGCGCCAGCAGCCAGATTGGGGGCCCCTATAATTCACCCCTCCACTTT. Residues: CASSQIGGPYNSPLHF.

The CDR3 DNA is TGTGCCAGCTCACCAGGGGCACCGATGTTTCAGTACTTC. It yields the protein CASSPGAPMFQYF. The V call is TRBV18, the J call TRBJ2-7; D perhaps matches TRBD1 (5 bases). Per the germline V gene, CDR1 is KGHSH and CDR2 is LQKENI. The CDR3 totals 13 residues. Trimming shortened V by 2 bases and J by 10 bases, and 15 bases separated the two germline ends. Based on the CDR3 plus reference TRBV18 and TRBJ2-7, the full variable domain is NAGVMQNPRHLVRRRGQEARLRCSPMKGHSHVYWYRQLPEEGLKFMVYLQKENIIDESGMPKERFSAEFPKEGPSILRIQQVVRGDSAAYFCASSPGAPMFQYFGPGTRLTVT.

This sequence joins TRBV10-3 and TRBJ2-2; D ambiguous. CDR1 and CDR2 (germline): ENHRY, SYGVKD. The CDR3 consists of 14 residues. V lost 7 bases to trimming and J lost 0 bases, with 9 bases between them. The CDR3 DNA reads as TGTGCCATCAAGGCAGCGACGAACACCGGGGAGCTGTTTTTT. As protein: CAIKAATNTGELFF.

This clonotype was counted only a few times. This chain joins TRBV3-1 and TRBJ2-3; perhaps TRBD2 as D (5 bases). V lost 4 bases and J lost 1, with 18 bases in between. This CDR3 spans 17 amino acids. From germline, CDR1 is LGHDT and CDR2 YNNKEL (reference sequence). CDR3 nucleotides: TGTGCCAGCAGCCCGACCCGTGGAGGAGCCGGCACAGATACGCAGTATTTT. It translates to CASSPTRGGAGTDTQYF.

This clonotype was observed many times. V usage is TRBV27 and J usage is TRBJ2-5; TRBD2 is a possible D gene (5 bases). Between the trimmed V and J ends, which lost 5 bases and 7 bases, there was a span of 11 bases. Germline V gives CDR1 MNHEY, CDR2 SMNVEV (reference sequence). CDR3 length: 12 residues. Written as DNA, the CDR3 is TGTGCCAGCAGTCCCGGCCGGGGGACCCAGTACTTC. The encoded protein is CASSPGRGTQYF.

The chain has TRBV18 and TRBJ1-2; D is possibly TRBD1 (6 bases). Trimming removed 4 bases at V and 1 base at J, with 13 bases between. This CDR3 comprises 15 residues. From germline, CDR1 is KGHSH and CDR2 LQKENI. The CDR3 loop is CASSLQGRGNYGYTF. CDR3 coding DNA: TGTGCCAGCTCACTACAGGGCAGGGGTAACTATGGCTACACCTTC.

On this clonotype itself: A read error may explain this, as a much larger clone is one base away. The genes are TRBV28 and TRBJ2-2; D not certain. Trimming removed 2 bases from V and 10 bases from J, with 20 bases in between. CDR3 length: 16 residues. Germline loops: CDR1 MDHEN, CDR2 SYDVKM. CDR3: CASSLHPPPGSEELFF. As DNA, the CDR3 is TGTGCCAGCAGTTTACATCCTCCACCCGGAAGCGAGGAGCTGTTTTTT. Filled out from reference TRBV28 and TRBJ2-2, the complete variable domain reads DVKVTQSSRYLVKRTGEKVFLECVQDMDHENMFWYRQDPGLGLRLIYFSYDVKMKEKGDIPEGYSVSREKKERFSLILESASTNQTSMYLCASSLHPPPGSEELFFGEGSRLTVL.